These 31 T cell receptor beta chains originate from one sample sequenced in a study of T cell clonotyping in hematopoietic cell transplantation. TCRdb keeps only in-frame clones here, not all; method: immunoSEQ multiplex PCR. Of roughly 17,000 clones in the sample, roughly 93% were seen once. Time point denoted: recipient sample about 28 days before transplant, after cytoreduction. The material was peripheral blood mononuclear cells, obtained before stem cell transplant. These receptors were obtained from a man between 18 and 29 years old with biphenotypic leukemia. Some clones in this sample may be carry-over from other donors' samples.

The chain combines TRBV5-1 with TRBJ1-2; no clear D gene. Germline CDR1 is SGHRS and CDR2 is YFSETQ. The CDR3 runs 13 residues. V was cut by 1 base and J by 7 bases, with 11 bases left in between. The DNA of the CDR3 is TGCGCCAGCAGCTTGAATCGACTCTTTGGCTACACCTTC. This translates into CASSLNRLFGYTF. Full variable domain (missing parts from reference TRBV5-1 and TRBJ1-2): KAGVTQTPRYLIKTRGQQVTLSCSPISGHRSVSWYQQTPGQGLQFLFEYFSETQRNKGNFPGRFSGRQFSNSRSEMNVSTLELGDSALYLCASSLNRLFGYTFGSGTRLTVV.

CDR3 coding DNA: TGTGCCAGCAGTTACCAGACAGGCGGGAACACTGAAGCTTTCTTT. Translation gives CASSYQTGGNTEAFF. The chain recombines TRBV6-5 with TRBJ1-1; D possibly corresponds to TRBD1 (6 bases). From germline, CDR1 is MNHEY and CDR2 SVGAGI. The V end was cut by 2 bases, the J end by 1 base, with 11 bases between. This CDR3 has 15 residues.

This clone appeared a single time. This rearrangement joins TRBV30 to TRBJ2-1; D gene uncertain. The length of the CDR3 is 8 residues. CDR1 and CDR2 (germline): GTSNPN, SVGIG (reference sequence). V was pared by 3 bases and J by 14 bases, with 5 bases between. CDR3 in amino acids: CAWRLEFF. The CDR3 nucleotides are TGTGCCTGGAGGCTAGAGTTCTTC.

The rearrangement uses TRBV4-1 and TRBJ2-3, with D perhaps TRBD2 (7 bases). The CDR3 length is 16 residues. The germline gives CDR1 MGHRA, CDR2 YSYEKL. V lost 0 bases and J lost 4, with 14 bases in between. CDR3 DNA sequence: TGCGCCAGCAGCCAAGAGAGGGGGGGAGGGGCAGATACGCAGTATTTT. This codes for CASSQERGGGADTQYF.

Only one count was recorded for this clone. The genes are TRBV27 and TRBJ1-2; tentative D call: TRBD1 (5 bases). V gave up 5 bases and J gave up 4 bases, with 11 bases separating them. This CDR3 has 13 residues. Per the germline V gene, CDR1 is MNHEY and CDR2 is SMNVEV (reference sequence). DNA for the CDR3: TGTGCCAGCAGTCCTGGGGGGTCCTATGGCTACACCTTC. This translates into CASSPGGSYGYTF.

V gene TRBV30 combines with J gene TRBJ1-1, with TRBD1 as a possible D gene (5 bases). Looked up from germline, CDR1 is GTSNPN and CDR2 is SVGIG (reference sequence). There are 13 residues in the CDR3. Trimming stripped 3 bases from V and 1 base from J, with 9 bases between. CDR3 bases: TGTGCCTGGAGGAGAGGGGCGAACACTGAAGCTTTCTTT. Translated: CAWRRGANTEAFF.

The V call is TRBV4-3, the J call TRBJ1-2; D not resolved. Germline assignment: CDR1 LGHNA and CDR2 YSLEER. V gave up 3 bases and J gave up 4 bases, with 12 bases separating them. The CDR3 has 14 residues. In DNA, the CDR3 is TGCGCCAGCAGCCAGGTAGGAGGATTCTATGGCTACACCTTC. It specifies CASSQVGGFYGYTF.

The V call is TRBV7-9, the J call TRBJ1-1; D remains unclear. Germline V gene sequence: CDR1 SEHNR, CDR2 FQNEAQ (reference sequence). The CDR3 has 11 amino acids. Trimming removed 5 bases at V and 11 bases at J, with 12 bases between. The chain's CDR3 is CASSVTGSAFF. The CDR3 region has the DNA TGTGCCAGCAGCGTTACCGGGAGCGCTTTCTTT.

This chain uses TRBV5-6 with TRBJ2-7; 8 nucleotides line up with TRBD1. CDR1 and CDR2 (germline): SGHDT, YYEEEE. Trimming took 6 bases from V and 7 from J; bases not matched to a gene: 12. The CDR3 spans 14 residues. The CDR3 spells CASTFARGPREQYF. CDR3 bases: TGTGCCAGCACCTTTGCCAGGGGGCCGCGGGAGCAGTACTTC. The full variable domain, in which reference TRBV5-6 and TRBJ2-7 provide the parts outside the CDR3, is DAGVTQSPTHLIKTRGQQVTLRCSPKSGHDTVSWYQQALGQGPQFIFQYYEEEERQRGNFPDRFSGHQFPNYSSELNVNALLLGDSALYLCASTFARGPREQYFGPGTRLTVT.

The chain has TRBV20-1 and TRBJ1-1; no clear D. The V gene's germline CDR1 is DFQATT and CDR2 SNEGSKA (reference sequence). Trimming removed 7 bases at V and 6 bases at J, with 9 bases between. The CDR3 consists of 10 residues. The CDR3, as DNA: TGCAGTGTCAGTATCCCTGAAGCTTTCTTT. Protein product: CSVSIPEAFF.

This clone showed up just once. This chain uses TRBV9 with TRBJ1-5; 12 bases map to TRBD1. Germline lookup yields CDR1 SGDLS and CDR2 YYNGEE. This CDR3 is built from 17 residues. The V segment lost 0 bases and the J segment 5 bases; nucleotides outside the gene matches: 6. The CDR3 sequence is CASSVGPGQGADQPQHF. CDR3 nucleotides: TGTGCCAGCAGCGTAGGCCCGGGACAGGGGGCGGATCAGCCCCAGCATTTT.

V and J are TRBV7-2 and TRBJ2-7, with 8 nucleotides matching TRBD2. The trim removed 5 bases at V and 1 base at J, leaving 7 bases unmatched. CDR1 and CDR2 from the germline V gene are SGHTA and FQGNSA. The CDR3 loop spans 15 amino acids. This CDR3 is CASSLQRGPSYEQYF. CDR3 nucleotide sequence: TGTGCCAGCAGCCTCCAGCGGGGGCCTTCCTACGAGCAGTACTTC.

V usage is TRBV7-9 and J usage is TRBJ2-1, with TRBD2 matching over 8 bases. CDR3 size: 15 residues. The V segment lost 5 bases and the J segment 0 bases; nucleotides outside the gene matches: 3. Germline V CDR1 and CDR2: SEHNR, FQNEAQ (reference sequence). CDR3 nucleotide sequence: TGTGCCAGCAGCCCCCGGGGGGGCTCCTACAATGAGCAGTTCTTC. It encodes CASSPRGGSYNEQFF.

The J gene is TRBJ2-7, the V gene TRBV5-4; maybe TRBD1 (6 bases). CDR3 length: 15 amino acids. Germline lookup yields CDR1 SGHNT and CDR2 YYREEE (reference sequence). The germline V and J ends were trimmed by 4 bases and 2 bases, with 16 bases remaining between them. The CDR3 sequence is CASSRRGDVAYEQYF. The CDR3 DNA reads as TGTGCCAGCAGCCGCAGGGGAGACGTTGCCTACGAGCAGTACTTC.

This clone has a single count. J is TRBJ2-7 and V is TRBV5-6; D unresolved. The CDR3 length is 14 residues. CDR1 is SGHDT and CDR2 is YYEEEE in the germline V gene. With 5 bases removed from V and 3 bases from J, the gap between germline ends came to 15 bases. CDR3 sequence (DNA): TGTGCCAGCAGTTACGGACGGGCGATCTACGAGCAGTACTTC. This translates into CASSYGRAIYEQYF. The full variable domain, rest sourced from reference TRBV5-6 and TRBJ2-7, is DAGVTQSPTHLIKTRGQQVTLRCSPKSGHDTVSWYQQALGQGPQFIFQYYEEEERQRGNFPDRFSGHQFPNYSSELNVNALLLGDSALYLCASSYGRAIYEQYFGPGTRLTVT.

The chain uses TRBV5-1 and TRBJ2-2, with TRBD2 identical over 15 bases. The CDR3 has 17 amino acids. Unmatched junction bases numbered 6, after V lost 1 base and J lost 8 bases. CDR1 and CDR2 (germline): SGHRS, YFSETQ. CDR3 DNA: TGCGCCAGCAGCTTGAATGGACTAGCGGGGGGGCCAGGGGAGCTGTTTTTT. It codes for CASSLNGLAGGPGELFF.

J is TRBJ2-3 and V is TRBV2; 7 bases are shared with TRBD2. From germline, CDR1 is SNHLY and CDR2 FYNNEI. The CDR3 is 15 residues long. V lost 10 bases, J lost 0 bases, and 10 bases stayed unmatched. The CDR3 coding sequence is TGTGCCATTAAACGGTCGCGGGAGAGCACAGATACGCAGTATTTT. Its translation is CAIKRSRESTDTQYF.

CDR3 in amino acids: CASSDPTGREYGYTF. The CDR3 bases are TGTGCCAGCAGTGATCCGACAGGGAGAGAGTATGGCTACACCTTC. J is TRBJ1-2 and V is TRBV6-1; TRBD1 matches at 7 bases. Germline CDR1 MNHNS, CDR2 SASEGT. The CDR3 runs 15 residues. The trim removed 3 bases at V and 5 bases at J, leaving 9 bases unmatched.

Only one count was recorded for this clone. The rearrangement joins TRBV5-4 to TRBJ1-2, with 8 bases aligning to TRBD1. Germline loops: CDR1 SGHNT, CDR2 YYREEE (reference sequence). With 2 bases clipped from V and 4 bases from J, the junction kept 10 bases outside the gene matches. This CDR3 has 16 residues. The CDR3 here is CASSLYSGQGLYGYTF. The CDR3 coding sequence is TGTGCCAGCAGCTTATATTCCGGACAGGGCCTCTATGGCTACACCTTC.

The chain recombines TRBV6-5 with TRBJ2-1; no reliable D call. The CDR3 is 14 amino acids. The germline gives CDR1 MNHEY, CDR2 SVGAGI. Trimming removed 0 bases from V and 5 bases from J, with 8 bases in between. The CDR3 bases are TGTGCCAGCAGTTACTCGCGATTCAACAATGAGCAGTTCTTC. Its translation is CASSYSRFNNEQFF.

V and J are TRBV6-5 and TRBJ1-6; D perhaps matches TRBD1 (6 bases). V gave up 0 bases and J gave up 13 bases, with 19 bases separating them. The CDR3 covers 16 residues. CDR1 is MNHEY and CDR2 is SVGAGI in the germline V gene. The CDR3 sequence: CASSYSGAGARSPLHF. CDR3 sequence (DNA): TGTGCCAGCAGTTACTCGGGGGCAGGAGCCAGGTCGCCCCTCCACTTT.

The J gene is TRBJ1-3, the V gene TRBV6-1, with D possibly being TRBD1 (5 bases). Trimming shortened V by 6 bases and J by 11 bases, and 14 bases separated the two germline ends. This CDR3 region has 12 residues. Germline CDR1 reads MNHNS; CDR2 reads SASEGT. The CDR3 reads CASSDTGTSIYF. The CDR3 region has the DNA TGTGCCAGCAGCGATACCGGGACTTCCATATATTTT.

The rearrangement uses TRBV13 and TRBJ2-2; D tentatively reads TRBD1 or TRBD2 (5 bases each). Trimming shortened V by 3 bases and J by 7 bases, and 12 bases separated the two germline ends. The germline V gene has CDR1 PRHDT and CDR2 FYEKMQ (reference sequence). The CDR3 spans 14 residues. This CDR3 reads CASSFARGHGELFF. CDR3 coding DNA: TGTGCCAGCAGCTTCGCTCGGGGCCACGGGGAGCTGTTTTTT.

This chain links TRBV30 with TRBJ1-5; 8 nucleotides line up with TRBD1. V lost 5 bases, J lost 11 bases, and 11 bases stayed unmatched. CDR3 size: 13 residues. CDR1 is GTSNPN and CDR2 is SVGIG in the germline V gene (reference sequence). The CDR3 here is CAWADRAWQAQHF. CDR3 in DNA: TGTGCCTGGGCGGACAGGGCGTGGCAGGCCCAGCATTTT. The full variable domain, in which reference TRBV30 and TRBJ1-5 provide the parts outside the CDR3, is SQTIHQWPATLVQPVGSPLSLECTVEGTSNPNLYWYRQAAGRGLQLLFYSVGIGQISSEVPQNLSASRPQDRQFILSSKKLLLSDSGFYLCAWADRAWQAQHFGDGTRLSIL.

The rearrangement links TRBV5-6 to TRBJ2-3; D uncertain. CDR1 is SGHDT and CDR2 is YYEEEE in the germline V gene. The V and J ends lost 4 bases and 0 bases respectively, with 15 bases between them. This CDR3 region has 16 residues. The CDR3 spells CASSPPGALSTDTQYF. CDR3 nucleotide sequence: TGTGCCAGCAGCCCACCCGGAGCCCTCAGCACAGATACGCAGTATTTT. Looking up the rest from reference TRBV5-6 and TRBJ2-3 gives the full variable domain: DAGVTQSPTHLIKTRGQQVTLRCSPKSGHDTVSWYQQALGQGPQFIFQYYEEEERQRGNFPDRFSGHQFPNYSSELNVNALLLGDSALYLCASSPPGALSTDTQYFGPGTRLTVL.

This chain uses TRBV6-5 with TRBJ2-7, with 9 bases fitting TRBD1. Trimming cost V 2 bases and J 1 base; bases outside gene matches: 3. The CDR3 has 15 residues. Germline V gene lookup returns CDR1 MNHEY and CDR2 SVGAGI. CDR3 bases: TGTGCCAGCAGTTACAACAGGGGGCTTTCCTACGAGCAGTACTTC. Amino acids: CASSYNRGLSYEQYF.

The rearrangement links TRBV10-3 to TRBJ1-2; 10 nucleotides agree with TRBD1. Germline CDR1 ENHRY, CDR2 SYGVKD. Losses at the gene ends were 7 bases for V and 2 bases for J; bases not matched to a gene: 4. This CDR3 has 14 residues. CDR3: CAITLGQGNYGYTF. The CDR3 nucleotides read TGTGCCATCACCCTGGGACAGGGGAACTATGGCTACACCTTC.

V gene TRBV5-1 combines with J gene TRBJ1-2; 8 bases line up with TRBD1. CDR1 SGHRS and CDR2 YFSETQ come from the germline V gene. V lost 1 base to trimming and J lost 2 bases; unmatched junction nucleotides: 4. The CDR3 runs to 15 residues. The CDR3 DNA reads TGCGCCAGCAGCTTGAGGACAGGGAACAACTATGGCTACACCTTC. This encodes CASSLRTGNNYGYTF.

CDR3 protein: CASSELAGVDEQYF. The DNA of the CDR3 is TGTGCCAGCAGTGAACTAGCGGGGGTAGACGAGCAGTACTTC. This chain connects TRBV2 to TRBJ2-7; TRBD2 matches at 10 bases. J was trimmed by 5 bases and V by 2 bases; bases with no gene match: 3. The V gene's germline CDR1 is SNHLY and CDR2 FYNNEI. The CDR3 consists of 14 residues.

This clone was seen more than once but under ten times. The chain employs TRBV6-1 and TRBJ2-5, with TRBD2 matching 13 bases. The CDR3 spans 15 residues. CDR1 is MNHNS, CDR2 SASEGT, per germline. Unmatched junction bases numbered 8, after V lost 8 bases and J lost 5 bases. The chain's CDR3 is CASYRLAGGEETQYF. The DNA for the CDR3 is TGTGCCAGCTATAGACTAGCGGGGGGTGAGGAGACCCAGTACTTC.

This clone was observed a few times. The chain joins TRBV15 to TRBJ1-4, with 7 bases lining up with TRBD1. This CDR3 comprises 14 residues. The V segment lost 6 bases and the J segment 5 bases; nucleotides outside the gene matches: 6. Germline assignment: CDR1 LNHNV and CDR2 YYDKDF (reference sequence). The CDR3 region has the DNA TGTGCCACCAGACTGGGACAGAAGAATGAAAAACTGTTTTTT. This gives the protein CATRLGQKNEKLFF.